This T cell receptor beta chain was retrieved from a study of Graves' ophthalmopathy and Graves' hyperthyroidism. Amplification targeted the TCR beta CDR3 regions, with RNA transcripts as the source material. A first-round RT-PCR used HTBI primers, followed by a second-round multiplex PCR. MiXCR, applied by TCRdb to the multiplex PCR reads, yields one record per CDR3 protein. The sample contains 650,000 to 900,000 distinct CDR3 sequences, 35% to 50% of which appear only once. Ophthalmopathy donors showed moderate-to-severe activity, CAS ≥3, NOSPECS ≥4 and a duration under 3 months. Other autoimmune diseases, uncontrolled infections, pregnancy and lactation each led to patient exclusion. The diagnostic workup employed clinical symptoms, serum thyroxine, TRAb, thyroid ultrasound and orbital computed tomography. General study findings and limits: This model predicted ophthalmopathy progression (sensitivity 70.59%, specificity about 72%).

A word on this clonotype: Antigen unknown. Possible read error: a much larger clone is one base away. The missing conserved phenylalanine or tryptophan at the end of this CDR3 makes a read error likely.

The V and J ends lost 6 bases and 3 bases, in that order; junction bases with no gene match: 7. The CDR3 length is 15 residues. In germline, CDR1 is SNHLY, CDR2 FYNNEI. The sequenced sample consisted of peripheral blood. The chain has TRBV2 and TRBJ2-5; 10 bases match TRBD2. The TCR was taken from an adult man with Graves' ophthalmopathy. DNA for the CDR3: TGTGCCAGCAGCCAGATGGGACTAGCGAAAGAGACCCAGTACCTC. Its translation is CASSQMGLAKETQYL.